The 19 T cell receptor beta chains given below trace back to one sample, sequenced in a study of glioma-infiltrating T cells. TCR alpha and beta CDR3 regions were amplified from RNA using iRepertoire nested multiplex PCR. In TCRdb, the multiplex PCR reads were re-called with MiXCR into one record per CDR3 protein. This sample has approximately 130,000 distinct CDR3 sequences; under 30% occur once, and the top ten carry 27%. The sample was glioma tissue, nonneoplastic brain tissue, or PBMCs (not recorded which). These receptors were taken from a human donor with low-grade glioma or glioblastoma, undergoing nonglioma brain surgery, or in good health (not recorded which).

This clonotype has a count of ten or more. The CDR3 here is CASSRGPDDRKFF. As DNA, the CDR3 is TGTGCCAGCAGCCGCGGACCAGACGATCGGAAGTTCTTC. The chain couples TRBV7-2 to TRBJ2-1; no clear D. Germline loops: CDR1 SGHTA, CDR2 FQGNSA. CDR3 length equals 13 residues. V was cut by 5 bases and J by 14 bases, with 19 bases left in between. Full variable domain (rest looked up from reference TRBV7-2 and TRBJ2-1): GAGVSQSPSNKVTEKGKDVELRCDPISGHTALYWYRQSLGQGLEFLIYFQGNSAPDKSGLPSDRFSAERTGGSVSTLTIQRTQQEDSAVYLCASSRGPDDRKFFGPGTRLTVL.

This rearrangement joins TRBV6-1 to TRBJ1-5, with D tentatively TRBD1 (6 bases). This CDR3 is 16 amino acids long. Germline V gene sequence: CDR1 MNHNS, CDR2 SASEGT. The V gene lost 6 bases and the J gene lost 0 bases, with 15 bases spanning the gap. CDR3 in amino acids: CASRKGGDFSNQPQHF. The CDR3, as DNA: TGTGCCAGCAGGAAAGGGGGTGACTTTAGCAATCAGCCCCAGCATTTT.

The chain has TRBV20-1 and TRBJ2-2, with D maybe TRBD2 (5 bases). The germline gives CDR1 DFQATT, CDR2 SNEGSKA (reference sequence). V lost 1 base and J lost 5, with 17 bases in between. There are 16 residues in the CDR3. CDR3 sequence (DNA): TGCAGTGCTAGAGTAGTTGGCCGAGGGAATACCGGGGAGCTGTTTTTT. Amino acids: CSARVVGRGNTGELFF.

This clonotype was seen more than once but under ten times. V and J are TRBV12-3 or TRBV12-4 and TRBJ1-1; D is perhaps TRBD1 (5 bases). V gave up 4 bases and J gave up 1 base, with 10 bases separating them. This CDR3 spans 14 amino acids. This CDR3 is CASSYRISNTEAFF. In DNA form, the CDR3 reads TGTGCCAGCAGTTACAGGATTTCGAACACTGAAGCTTTCTTT.

V is TRBV6-1 and J is TRBJ2-7; no firm D call. This CDR3 contains 13 residues. Trimming removed 1 base at V and 1 base at J, with 5 bases between. Germline CDR1 and CDR2: MNHNS and SASEGT. The CDR3 sequence is CASSEGLSYEQYV. CDR3 bases: TGTGCCAGCAGTGAAGGACTTTCCTACGAGCAGTACGTC.

V and J are TRBV24-1 and TRBJ1-1; no firm D call. Trimming removed 7 bases from V and 3 bases from J, with 8 bases in between. There are 12 residues in the CDR3. Germline CDR1 is KGHDR and CDR2 is SFDVKD. This chain's CDR3 is CATSRLDTEAFF. CDR3 bases: TGTGCCACCAGCAGGCTGGACACTGAAGCTTTCTTT.

This clonotype was counted between two and nine times. The chain uses TRBV10-3 and TRBJ2-7, with TRBD1 as a possible D gene (6 bases). Germline V gives CDR1 ENHRY, CDR2 SYGVKD. Trimming took 6 bases from V and 7 from J, leaving 16 bases between them. CDR3 size: 13 residues. The CDR3 region has the DNA TGTGCCATCAGCCAGCAGGGGCATAGGGAGCAGTACGTC. It encodes CAISQQGHREQYV.

In its sample, this clonotype was seen many times. The chain carries TRBV27 and TRBJ1-5; D is ambiguous. The CDR3 loop spans 14 amino acids. Trimming left V 4 bases short and J 2 bases short, with 9 bases between. Germline assignment: CDR1 MNHEY and CDR2 SMNVEV (reference sequence). In DNA form, the CDR3 reads TGTGCCAGCAGTTGGTACCAGGGCAATCAGCCCCAGCATTTT. Translating gives CASSWYQGNQPQHF.

Only a few counts were recorded for this clonotype. Written as DNA, the CDR3 is TGTGCCAGCAGCTCAGTAAACACTGAAGCTTTCTTT. Amino acid sequence: CASSSVNTEAFF. The chain couples TRBV11-1 to TRBJ1-1, with no clear D. This CDR3 contains 12 residues. Between the trimmed V and J ends, which lost 4 bases and 2 bases, there was a span of 5 bases. The germline gives CDR1 SGHAT, CDR2 FQDESV (reference sequence). The full variable domain, rest sourced from reference TRBV11-1 and TRBJ1-1, is EAEVAQSPRYKITEKSQAVAFWCDPISGHATLYWYRQILGQGPELLVQFQDESVVDDSQLPKDRFSAERLKGVDSTLKIQPAELGDSAMYLCASSSVNTEAFFGQGTRLTVV.

The table lists this clonotype with a count of one. Possible read error: a much larger clone is one base away. This sequence joins TRBV11-2 and TRBJ2-3, with D perhaps TRBD1 (6 bases). CDR3 length: 16 residues. Germline CDR1 SGHAT, CDR2 FQNNGV. The chain's CDR3 is CAGSFDRLGPTDTQYF. CDR3 nucleotides: TGTGCCGGCAGCTTCGACAGGTTGGGACCCACAGATACGCAGTATTTT.

This clonotype has at least ten counts. The chain couples TRBV27 to TRBJ1-6, with D unclear. V lost 6 bases and J lost 10, with 10 bases in between. This CDR3 region has 12 residues. Germline V gene sequence: CDR1 MNHEY, CDR2 SMNVEV (reference sequence). CDR3: CASSFSGSPLHF. CDR3 coding DNA: TGTGCCAGCAGCTTCTCTGGGTCACCCCTCCACTTT.

This clonotype has only a few counts. The chain employs TRBV6-1 and TRBJ1-5; tentative D call: TRBD1 (5 bases). This CDR3 is 17 amino acids long. V was cut by 2 bases and J by 0 bases, with 14 bases left in between. The germline CDR1 and CDR2 sequences are MNHNS and SASEGT. CDR3 nucleotide sequence: TGTGCCAGCAGTGAAACGAGTTGGGGGGGTAGCAATCAGCCCCAGCATTTT. Translation: CASSETSWGGSNQPQHF.

The rearrangement joins TRBV9 to TRBJ2-1; D not certain. CDR1 is SGDLS, CDR2 YYNGEE, per germline. The CDR3 spans 10 residues. Trimming shortened V by 9 bases and J by 9 bases, and 10 bases separated the two germline ends. The CDR3: CAISVAEQFF. Here the CDR3 DNA reads TGTGCCATCTCAGTGGCTGAGCAGTTCTTC.

This clonotype was observed a handful of times. The J gene is TRBJ2-3, the V gene TRBV6-4; 7 nucleotides line up with TRBD2. The V gene's germline CDR1 is MRHNA and CDR2 SNTAGT. The CDR3 runs to 15 residues. V shed 7 bases and J 2 bases; nucleotides not matched to a gene: 9. The DNA of the CDR3 is TGTGCCAGCAAATCCAGCGGGGCCAACACAGATACGCAGTATTTT. The encoded protein is CASKSSGANTDTQYF.

Many counts were recorded for this clonotype. The rearrangement joins TRBV2 to TRBJ1-5; D gene unclear. This CDR3 region has 13 residues. V lost 10 bases, J lost 0 bases, and 10 bases lay in between. Germline V CDR1 and CDR2: SNHLY, FYNNEI. This chain's CDR3 is CATMGNSNQPQHF. The CDR3, as DNA: TGTGCCACAATGGGGAATAGCAATCAGCCCCAGCATTTT.

This clonotype showed up just a few times. The gene calls are TRBV7-9 and TRBJ2-1, with D possibly being TRBD1 (6 bases). V was shortened by 5 bases and J by 6 bases, with 14 bases between the two germline ends. The CDR3 consists of 14 residues. Germline assignment: CDR1 SEHNR and CDR2 FQNEAQ (reference sequence). CDR3 bases: TGTGCCAGCAGCCCCCACAGGGCTGGCAATGAGCAGTTCTTC. Amino acids: CASSPHRAGNEQFF.

The chain employs TRBV6-2 or TRBV6-3 and TRBJ1-5; D is undetermined. From germline, CDR1 is MNHEY and CDR2 SVGEGT. The CDR3 sequence is 13 residues long. V lost 0 bases, J lost 11 bases, and 11 bases lay in between. The CDR3 DNA sequence: TGTGCCAGCAGTTACTCGAACCCCATGACCCAGCATTTT. Encoded protein: CASSYSNPMTQHF.

Ten or more counts support this clonotype. For the CDR3, the DNA is TGTGCCAGCAGTCCCGGACAGGGTATCATGAACACTGAAGCTTTCTTT. Translating it yields CASSPGQGIMNTEAFF. V is TRBV14 and J is TRBJ1-1, with 8 bases lining up with TRBD1. V dropped 6 bases and J dropped 0; count of bases not matched to a gene: 9. The germline V gene encodes CDR1 SGHDN and CDR2 FVKESK. The CDR3 has 16 amino acids.

The chain employs TRBV24-1 and TRBJ1-5; TRBD1 matches 8 bases. CDR3 length: 12 residues. Germline CDR1 reads KGHDR; CDR2 reads SFDVKD. V shed 7 bases and J 9 bases; nucleotides not matched to a gene: 4. CDR3 bases: TGTGCCACCAGCCTACAGGGGGGGCCCCAGCATTTT. It yields the protein CATSLQGGPQHF.